Below, one T cell receptor (beta chain) is given with its context. The CDR3 runs 15 residues. In germline, CDR1 is MNHEY, CDR2 SVGAGI. Trimming left V 3 bases short and J 4 bases short, with 14 bases between. This specimen belongs to a study of identical twins. Each CDR3 protein gets one entry after TCRdb re-called the 5' RACE reads with MiXCR. The table has 1.5 million to 2 million distinct CDR3 sequences, more than 30% seen once. V gene TRBV6-5 combines with J gene TRBJ2-3; no definite D call. Sequenced: cord blood. The clonotype comes from a newborn girl in good health. The CDR3 nucleotides are TGTGCCAGCAGTTATTCCCCGGGTGGGGCAGATACGCAGTATTTT. This sequence encodes CASSYSPGGADTQYF.